This TCR beta chain was profiled in a study of shared clonotypes between healthy human individuals. Across the study: Three plates each covered CD4 naive and memory; CD8 naive two, CD8 memory one.

Positive CCR7 selection of CD45RO-negative cells yielded the naive CD8 cells, and terminally differentiated effector memory CD45RA+ cells were excluded. Nashville, Tennessee was home to all donors, each a Caucasian adult. Replicate PCRs from sorted subsets contained roughly 190 ng DNA, which is around 30,000 T cell genomes. In the original workflow: As immunoSEQ supplied junction-only sequences (without quality scores), filtering differed. TCRdb's table, derived via immunoSEQ multiplex PCR, lists solely in-frame clones and lacks some. V and J calls and clone size come straight from that table; D and trimming were deduced from the DNA. The table has millions of clones, about 93% seen once; the top ten hold about 1.5%. The V gene's germline CDR1 is SGHVS and CDR2 FQNEAQ. V lost 5 bases, J lost 3 bases, and 6 bases stayed unmatched. The CDR3 runs to 14 residues.

This chain uses TRBV7-8 with TRBJ1-2; 7 nucleotides line up with TRBD1. The specimen sequenced was naive CD8+ T cells from PBMCs. This sequence was found in a man between 18 and 29 years old in good health. Some clones in this sample may be carry-over from other donors' samples. The CDR3: CASSPGRGHYGYTF. The CDR3 DNA reads as TGTGCCAGCAGCCCGGGGAGGGGGCACTATGGCTACACCTTC. The whole variable domain, remainder taken from reference TRBV7-8 and TRBJ1-2, is GAGVSQSPRYKVAKRGQDVALRCDPISGHVSLFWYQQALGQGPEFLTYFQNEAQLDKSGLPSDRFFAERPEGSVSTLKIQRTQQEDSAVYLCASSPGRGHYGYTFGSGTRLTVV.